These 16 T cell receptor beta chains came from one sample sequenced in a study of shared clonotypes between healthy human individuals (dated by TCRdb to about 2020). Libraries came from the immunoSEQ multiplex PCR assay. TCRdb obtained this table from immuneACCESS and retained in-frame rearrangements with V and J assigned. These tables miss some clones; where compared with another copy, unresolved V genes account for less than half of the shortfall, and the remainder is unexplained. Present in this sample are approximately 320,000 clones, about 74% of which were seen just once. Together, the top ten hold around a tenth of the sample. The sequencing input was memory CD4+ T cells sorted from blood. Sample cell subset or site, as interpreted from the label and publication: CD45RA-negative fraction. Receptors originate from a man aged 25-45 years in good health.

This clone has a single count. CDR3 protein: CASSVQREDGEQFF. The CDR3 DNA reads TGTGCCAGCAGCGTACAGCGGGAGGATGGTGAGCAGTTCTTC. This chain connects TRBV9 to TRBJ2-1; 9 nucleotides line up with TRBD2. The CDR3 has 14 amino acids. Trimming cost V 1 base and J 9 bases; bases outside gene matches: 5. Germline values: CDR1 SGDLS, CDR2 YYNGEE. Full variable domain (remainder filled in from reference TRBV9 and TRBJ2-1): DSGVTQTPKHLITATGQRVTLRCSPRSGDLSVYWYQQSLDQGLQFLIQYYNGEERAKGNILERFSAQQFPDLHSELNLSSLELGDSALYFCASSVQREDGEQFFGPGTRLTVL.

This clone was detected only once. The rearrangement uses TRBV5-4 and TRBJ1-1; D uncertain. The V and J ends lost 0 bases and 6 bases respectively, with 15 bases between them. Looked up from germline, CDR1 is SGHNT and CDR2 is YYREEE (reference sequence). The CDR3 has 15 amino acids. The CDR3 nucleotides are TGTGCCAGCAGCTTGGCCGGGCGGTCCAGATCTGAAGCTTTCTTT. It translates to CASSLAGRSRSEAFF.

This clone was recorded a few times. This chain uses TRBV27 with TRBJ2-7; 10 positions match TRBD1. CDR3 size: 16 residues. The germline V gene has CDR1 MNHEY and CDR2 SMNVEV (reference sequence). The V segment lost 4 bases and the J segment 7 bases; nucleotides outside the gene matches: 13. CDR3 coding DNA: TGTGCCAGCAGTTCGCCCCGACAGGGGGCTACTAGGGAGCAGTACTTC. It codes for CASSSPRQGATREQYF.

The chain carries TRBV5-1 and TRBJ1-4, with TRBD1 as a possible D gene (6 bases). V was clipped by 4 bases and J by 1 base, with 8 bases between them. CDR1 and CDR2 from the germline V gene are SGHRS and YFSETQ. This CDR3 spans 14 amino acids. CDR3 sequence: CASSRGQTNEKLFF. As DNA, the CDR3 is TGCGCCAGCAGCAGGGGACAAACTAATGAAAAACTGTTTTTT.

This clone was seen more than once but under ten times. The chain is built from TRBV11-2 and TRBJ1-2, with D hard to call. Germline CDR1 is SGHAT and CDR2 is FQNNGV. The CDR3 loop spans 15 amino acids. V lost 1 base to trimming and J lost 6 bases, with 15 bases between them. CDR3 loop: CASSLAQNRNNGYTF. CDR3 DNA: TGTGCCAGCAGCTTAGCTCAAAACAGAAATAATGGCTACACCTTC.

The V and J genes are TRBV5-1 and TRBJ2-2; D is perhaps TRBD2 (5 bases). Germline values: CDR1 SGHRS, CDR2 YFSETQ. V dropped 4 bases and J dropped 0 bases, with 13 bases sitting between them. There are 16 residues in the CDR3. CDR3 nucleotide sequence: TGCGCCAGCAGCACCGGACTCGGCGCGAACACCGGGGAGCTGTTTTTT. It is translated as CASSTGLGANTGELFF.

This clone was counted a single time. The chain is built from TRBV7-9 and TRBJ2-3; no clear D. The germline CDR1 and CDR2 sequences are SEHNR and FQNEAQ (reference sequence). Trimming cost V 3 bases and J 0 bases, with 16 bases left between them. The CDR3 totals 17 residues. The CDR3 protein is CASSLKVDFTSTDTQYF. Here the CDR3 DNA reads TGTGCCAGCAGCTTGAAAGTTGACTTCACTAGCACAGATACGCAGTATTTT.

As for this clone: A much larger clone lies one base from this, so it may be a read error. The chain employs TRBV29-1 and TRBJ2-7; D tentatively fits TRBD1 or TRBD2 (5 bases each). This CDR3 is 11 amino acids long. The germline CDR1 and CDR2 sequences are SQVTM and ANQGSEA. With 8 bases removed from V and 5 bases from J, the gap between germline ends came to 13 bases. The CDR3 bases are TGCAGCATTGGGACCGTCCACGAGCAGTACTTC. Translation: CSIGTVHEQYF.

This clone was seen once. The J gene is TRBJ2-3, the V gene TRBV27, with 7 bases aligning to TRBD1. CDR3 length: 13 residues. Germline lookup yields CDR1 MNHEY and CDR2 SMNVEV (reference sequence). The junction had 5 bases not matched to a gene; V was cut back by 6 bases and J by 5 bases. Written as DNA, the CDR3 is TGTGCCAGCAGACAGGGGATGGGAGATACGCAGTATTTT. Its translation is CASRQGMGDTQYF.

The chain joins TRBV6-5 to TRBJ1-3; D is undetermined. Trimming left V 4 bases short and J 0 bases short, with 7 bases between. The CDR3 runs 14 residues. CDR1 and CDR2 (germline): MNHEY, SVGAGI. The CDR3 DNA reads TGTGCCAGCAGTTCAGTCTTCTCTGGAAACACCATATATTTT. Amino acids: CASSSVFSGNTIYF.

CDR3: CASSAMRRNTEAFF. The CDR3 coding sequence is TGTGCCAGCAGCGCCATGAGGAGGAACACTGAAGCTTTCTTT. The gene calls are TRBV7-2 and TRBJ1-1; no definite D call. V lost 5 bases and J 1 base, leaving 11 bases between the germline ends. Germline CDR1 and CDR2: SGHTA and FQGNSA. CDR3 length: 14 amino acids.

The chain uses TRBV7-9 and TRBJ1-2, with TRBD1 as a possible D gene (6 bases). Germline CDR1 and CDR2: SEHNR and FQNEAQ (reference sequence). The CDR3 consists of 14 residues. V was cut by 3 bases and J by 8 bases, with 16 bases left in between. CDR3 coding DNA: TGTGCCAGCAGCTTCTCGAAAGGGGGGAGAGGCTACACCTTC. Its protein is CASSFSKGGRGYTF.

CDR3 sequence: CSVDRGNTGELFF. The CDR3 nucleotides read TGCAGCGTGGACAGGGGGAACACCGGGGAGCTGTTTTTT. The genes are TRBV29-1 and TRBJ2-2, with 9 bases identical to TRBD1. Germline CDR1 is SQVTM and CDR2 is ANQGSEA. CDR3 size: 13 residues. The V segment lost 6 bases and the J segment 1 base; nucleotides outside the gene matches: 0.

The chain uses TRBV5-4 and TRBJ2-1; possible D gene TRBD2, 5 bases. Trimming cost V 5 bases and J 4 bases, with 19 bases left between them. The CDR3 consists of 16 residues. CDR1 and CDR2 from the germline V gene are SGHNT and YYREEE (reference sequence). CDR3 loop: CASSTPTHGIYNEQFF. The CDR3 bases are TGTGCCAGCAGTACCCCCACTCACGGGATTTACAATGAGCAGTTCTTC. The full variable domain, completed using reference TRBV5-4 and TRBJ2-1, is ETGVTQSPTHLIKTRGQQVTLRCSSQSGHNTVSWYQQALGQGPQFIFQYYREEENGRGNFPPRFSGLQFPNYSSELNVNALELDDSALYLCASSTPTHGIYNEQFFGPGTRLTVL.

The V gene is TRBV5-1, the J gene TRBJ1-5; no clear D gene. CDR1 is SGHRS and CDR2 is YFSETQ in the germline V gene. The V and J ends lost 1 base and 1 base respectively, with 6 bases between them. The CDR3 runs 14 residues. The CDR3 region has the DNA TGCGCCAGCAGCTTGTCGTACAGCAATCAGCCCCAGCATTTT. It codes for CASSLSYSNQPQHF.

In its sample, this clone was seen a few times. The rearrangement joins TRBV10-1 to TRBJ2-7, with TRBD1 matching 8 bases. CDR3 length equals 14 residues. Germline V gives CDR1 WNHNN, CDR2 SYGVQD (reference sequence). After removal of 5 bases from V and 6 bases from J, the junction contained 9 bases not matched to a gene. CDR3 DNA: TGCGCCAGCAGTCCGGGACAGGACCCCTCCGAGCAGTACTTC. Translated, it gives CASSPGQDPSEQYF.